This TCR beta chain was identified during a study of T cell clonotyping in hematopoietic cell transplantation (dated by TCRdb to the early 2020s). Regarding the complete study: A total of 110 to 150 blood samples were collected in the study from roughly 32 consecutive transplant recipients and their related donors. Recruitment of patients was conducted between late 2015 and January 2017, and follow-up was continued until late 2020 or death. The investigation overall reported the following: Donor and pretransplant recipient Inverse Simpson Index values predicted broader posttransplant TCR repertoire diversity. Sample size was limited, and cells were not sorted, so CD4 and CD8 repertoire contributions could not be separated. Overlap with donor repertoires was found for only a small fraction of recipient repertoires, with over 97% found to appear de novo at the given depth. Recipient TCR diversity fell after transplant, with pathologically expanded clonotypes rising progressively from day 30 to day 180.

Worth noting for this clone: No cognate antigen has been identified for it. One base away there is no much larger clone; base qualities are not given.

The label giving this sample's time point can be read as: 100 days after allo-HCT. Recipient blood was collected about 28 days before transplant and at days 30, 100 and 180 after transplant. Nuclei Lysis Solution was used to extract genomic DNA from fresh or cryopreserved unfractionated peripheral blood mononuclear cells. TCR beta CDR3 regions were amplified from genomic DNA with the immunoSEQ assay, a bias-controlled multiplex PCR using V- and J-specific primers. A proprietary barcode and Illumina adapter sequences were added to the CDR3 amplicons in a second PCR step. An Illumina MiSeq instrument was used for sequencing of the CDR3 libraries. On the study's bioinformatics: Export and quality control were done with immunoSEQ Analyzer 3.0, while downstream analyses used R Bioconductor and Immunarch. Only productive rearrangements in the normalized downsampled data set went into calculating the repertoire metrics. In the normalized cohort, clonotypes with more than 5 templates were defined as pathologically expanded. The Inverse Simpson Index was used to measure repertoire diversity. The non-normalized data set was used for CMV-specificity analyses so that all clonotypes could be captured. Sourced from immuneACCESS, this table was stored by TCRdb with only in-frame sequences that have V and J called. A share of the clones is absent; for the studies checked, an unresolved V gene accounts for under half, and the remainder has no known explanation. The V and J calls and clone size are taken from that table; D and trimming were inferred from the DNA. Across this sample there are more than 25,000 clones, with about 94% seen only once. The ten largest account for about 11% of the sample.

V loses 1 base, J loses 10 bases, and the germline ends lie 8 bases apart. The germline V gene (reference sequence) sets CDR1 to LNHDA and CDR2 to SQIVND. The CDR3, cysteine through phenylalanine, is 12 amino acids long. The read is trimmed to its CDR3 DNA, 36 bases read in frame from base 1. Specimen: PBMCs, collected 100 days after allogeneic stem cell transplant. The clonotype originates from a female patient aged 45-65 years who had an allogeneic stem cell transplant from a related donor, so the T cells may come from the graft donor. Some clones in this sample may be carry-over from other donors' samples. The V and J segments used are TRBV19 and TRBJ2-1; the D gene identity is not certain. The nucleotide sequence reads as follows: TGTGCCAGTAGTATAGTCCGAACAGAGCAGTTCTTC. Its protein is CASSIVRTEQFF.